This TCR beta chain was documented in a study of patients and donors after allogeneic stem cell transplantation. Germline V lookup: CDR1 SGHRS, CDR2 YFSETQ. The CDR3 has 15 residues. V lost 0 bases to trimming and J lost 5 bases, with 14 bases between them. MiXCR, applied by TCRdb to the RT-PCR reads, yields one record per CDR3 protein. The top ten hold more than 60% of the sample, which has fewer than 30,000 distinct CDR3 sequences, less than 45% seen once. Input material: blood, either unsorted or a sorted T cell fraction (not recorded which). The source is a human donor who was either an allogeneic HSCT recipient or a stem cell or donor lymphocyte infusion donor (not recorded which). It is not recorded whose cells these are; they may come from a transplant donor. The chain couples TRBV5-1 to TRBJ1-1; D is unclear. Here the CDR3 DNA reads TGCGCCAGCAGCTTGGCCAGTTACAGAGAAACTGAAGCTTTCTTT. It yields the protein CASSLASYRETEAFF.